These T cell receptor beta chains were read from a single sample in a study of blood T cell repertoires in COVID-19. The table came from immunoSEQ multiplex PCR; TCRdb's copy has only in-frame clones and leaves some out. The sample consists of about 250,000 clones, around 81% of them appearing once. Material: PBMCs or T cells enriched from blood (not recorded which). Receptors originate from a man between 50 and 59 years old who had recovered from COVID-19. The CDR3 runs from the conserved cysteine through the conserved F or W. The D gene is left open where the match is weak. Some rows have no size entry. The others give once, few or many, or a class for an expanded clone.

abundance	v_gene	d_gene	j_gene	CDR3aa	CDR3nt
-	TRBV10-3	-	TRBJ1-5	CAISEAGLSQPQHF	TGTGCCATCAGTGAGGCAGGGCTGAGTCAGCCCCAGCATTTT
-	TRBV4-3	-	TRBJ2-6	CASSQGGRERFLTF	TGCGCCAGCAGCCAAGGGGGTCGGGAAAGGTTCCTGACTTTC
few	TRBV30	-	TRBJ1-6	CAWNLGEGSPLHF	TGTGCCTGGAACCTGGGGGAGGGCTCACCCCTCCACTTT
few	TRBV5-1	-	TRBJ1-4	CASSFGRGRTNEKLFF	TGCGCCAGCAGCTTTGGGCGGGGAAGGACTAATGAAAAACTGTTTTTT
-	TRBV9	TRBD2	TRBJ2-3	CASSSHSGGDTQYF	TGTGCCAGCAGCTCCCATAGCGGGGGGGATACGCAGTATTTT
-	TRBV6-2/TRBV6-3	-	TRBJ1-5	CASSYQVSLINQHF	TGTGCCAGCAGTTACCAGGTTTCCCTGATTAACCAGCATTTT
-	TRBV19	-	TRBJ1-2	CASRGAYYGYTF	TGTGCCAGTAGGGGGGCTTACTATGGCTACACCTTC
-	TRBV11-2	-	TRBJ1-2	CASSQDINYGYTF	TGTGCCAGCAGCCAGGACATTAACTATGGCTACACCTTC
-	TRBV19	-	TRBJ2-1	CATDGDTSTGYNEQFF	TGTGCCACCGACGGGGACACCTCAACGGGTTACAATGAGCAGTTCTTC
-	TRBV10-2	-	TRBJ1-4	CASGGPANEKLFF	TGCGCCAGTGGGGGCCCCGCGAATGAAAAACTGTTTTTT
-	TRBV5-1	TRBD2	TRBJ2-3	CASSWLGLAGGSDTQYF	TGCGCCAGCAGCTGGCTCGGACTAGCGGGGGGGTCAGATACGCAGTATTTT
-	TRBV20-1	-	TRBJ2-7	CSARRDNEQYF	TGCAGTGCTAGGAGGGACAACGAGCAGTACTTC
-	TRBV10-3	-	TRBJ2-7	CAISEIWTASATYEQYF	TGTGCCATCAGTGAGATCTGGACAGCTTCAGCTACCTACGAGCAGTACTTC
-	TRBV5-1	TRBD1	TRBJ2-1	CASSGGTGVSYNEQFF	TGCGCCAGCAGCGGAGGGACAGGTGTTTCCTACAATGAGCAGTTCTTC
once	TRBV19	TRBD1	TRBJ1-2	CASSTPRTGNYGYTF	TGTGCCAGTAGTACTCCGCGGACAGGAAACTATGGCTACACCTTC
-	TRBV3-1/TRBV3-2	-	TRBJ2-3	CASSPLGGSVTDTQYF	TGTGCCAGCAGCCCCTTAGGCGGGTCCGTCACAGATACGCAGTATTTT
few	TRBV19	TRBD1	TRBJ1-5	CASSTGDRGVNQPQHF	TGTGCCAGTAGTACCGGGGACAGGGGGGTAAATCAGCCCCAGCATTTT
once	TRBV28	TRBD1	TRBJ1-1	CASSTTWTGDKAFF	TGTGCCAGCAGTACGACTTGGACAGGGGATAAAGCTTTCTTT
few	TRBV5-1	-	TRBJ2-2	CASSLLDGVTGELFF	TGCGCCAGCAGCTTGCTTGACGGAGTTACCGGGGAGCTGTTTTTT
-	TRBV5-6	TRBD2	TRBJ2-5	CASSLGGLAGRETQYF	TGTGCCAGCAGCTTGGGGGGACTAGCGGGAAGAGAGACCCAGTACTTC
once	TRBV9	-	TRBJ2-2	CASSVRPAASGTGELFF	TGTGCCAGCAGCGTACGGCCGGCGGCCTCCGGCACCGGGGAGCTGTTTTTT
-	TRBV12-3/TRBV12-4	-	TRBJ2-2	CAHAGSNTGELFF	TGTGCCCACGCAGGCTCGAACACCGGGGAGCTGTTTTTT
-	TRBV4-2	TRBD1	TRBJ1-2	CASSQAGDRGVGYTF	TGTGCCAGCAGCCAAGCTGGAGACAGGGGGGTTGGCTACACCTTC
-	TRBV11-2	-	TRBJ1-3	CASSPMLGASGNTIYF	TGTGCCAGCAGCCCAATGTTGGGGGCTTCTGGAAACACCATATATTTT
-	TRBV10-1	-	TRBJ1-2	CASSESNRDYGYTF	TGCGCCAGCAGTGAGTCGAACAGGGACTATGGCTACACCTTC
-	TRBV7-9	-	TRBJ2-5	CASSLGRETQYF	TGTGCCAGCAGCTTGGGGAGGGAGACCCAGTACTTC
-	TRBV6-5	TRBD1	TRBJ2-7	CASRTGTRYEQYF	TGTGCCAGCCGGACAGGGACCCGTTACGAGCAGTACTTC
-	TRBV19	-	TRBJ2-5	CASRETAGLETQYF	TGTGCCAGTAGAGAGACTGCGGGGCTGGAGACCCAGTACTTC
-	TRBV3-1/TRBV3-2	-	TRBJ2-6	CASSQRGSGANVLTF	TGTGCCAGCAGCCAGCGCGGCTCTGGGGCCAACGTCCTGACTTTC
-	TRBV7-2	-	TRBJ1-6	CASSGRQFGSYNSPLHF	TGTGCCAGCAGCGGCAGGCAGTTCGGCTCCTATAATTCACCCCTCCACTTT
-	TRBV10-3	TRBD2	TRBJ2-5	CAISAGTSGNQETQYF	TGTGCCATCAGCGCCGGGACTAGCGGGAACCAAGAGACCCAGTACTTC
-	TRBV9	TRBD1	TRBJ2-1	CASSVGQVEQFF	TGTGCCAGCAGCGTCGGACAGGTGGAGCAGTTCTTC
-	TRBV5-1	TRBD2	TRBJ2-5	CASKEVAGGPAETQYF	TGCGCCAGCAAGGAAGTGGCGGGGGGGCCGGCAGAGACCCAGTACTTC
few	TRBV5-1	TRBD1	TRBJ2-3	CASSLRQGSTDTQYF	TGCGCCAGCAGCTTAAGACAGGGGAGCACAGATACGCAGTATTTT
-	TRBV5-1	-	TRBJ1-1	CASSSRQASIAFF	TGCGCCAGCAGCAGCCGACAGGCTTCGATAGCTTTCTTT
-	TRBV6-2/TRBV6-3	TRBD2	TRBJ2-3	CASSPTGSGVRYTQYF	TGTGCCAGCAGTCCCACGGGGAGCGGGGTGCGTTATACGCAGTATTTT
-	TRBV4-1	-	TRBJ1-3	CASSQGAASGNTIYF	TGCGCCAGCAGCCAAGGGGCCGCCTCTGGAAACACCATATATTTT
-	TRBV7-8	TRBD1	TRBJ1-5	CASSTDRGLGQPQHF	TGTGCCAGCAGCACTGACAGGGGGCTTGGTCAGCCCCAGCATTTT
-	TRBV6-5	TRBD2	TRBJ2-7	CASTSGGAYEQYF	TGTGCCAGTACTAGCGGGGGGGCCTACGAGCAGTACTTC
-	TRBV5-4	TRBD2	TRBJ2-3	CASMGLAGAEGRNTQYF	TGTGCCAGCATGGGACTAGCGGGAGCGGAGGGAAGGAATACGCAGTATTTT
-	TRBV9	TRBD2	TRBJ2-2	CASAPGTSGGARTGELFF	TGTGCCAGCGCTCCCGGGACTAGCGGGGGGGCGAGGACCGGGGAGCTGTTTTTT
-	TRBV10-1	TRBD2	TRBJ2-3	CASSTAGGGRDTQYF	TGCGCCAGCTCCACCGCGGGCGGGGGTAGGGATACGCAGTATTTT
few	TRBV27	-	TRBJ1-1	CASSLSVSNTEAFF	TGTGCCAGCAGCCTTTCGGTCTCGAACACTGAAGCTTTCTTT
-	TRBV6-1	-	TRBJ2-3	CASSVVRIPDRSTDTQYF	TGTGCCAGCAGTGTGGTCCGTATCCCCGACAGATCCACAGATACGCAGTATTTT
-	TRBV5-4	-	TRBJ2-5	CASSGRDTRETQYF	TGTGCCAGCAGCGGACGGGACACCCGAGAGACCCAGTACTTC
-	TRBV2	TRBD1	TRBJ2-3	CASSDGQGLNTQYF	TGTGCCAGCAGTGACGGACAGGGCTTGAATACGCAGTATTTT
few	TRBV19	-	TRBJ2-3	CASSIRGPGDTQYF	TGTGCCAGTAGTATACGAGGGCCAGGAGATACGCAGTATTTT
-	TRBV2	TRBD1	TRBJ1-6	CASSPGTGLNSPLHF	TGTGCCAGCAGTCCCGGGACAGGGCTAAATTCACCCCTCCACTTT
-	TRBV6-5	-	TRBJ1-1	CASSYSAGVNTEAFF	TGTGCCAGCAGTTACTCGGCAGGGGTTAACACTGAAGCTTTCTTT
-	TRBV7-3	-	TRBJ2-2	CASSSDTGELFF	TGTGCCAGCAGCTCTGACACCGGGGAGCTGTTTTTT
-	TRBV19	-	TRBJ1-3	CASSSGTDGNTIYF	TGTGCCAGTAGTAGCGGGACCGACGGAAACACCATATATTTT
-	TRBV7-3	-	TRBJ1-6	CASSPLGGGSPLHF	TGTGCCAGCAGCCCCCTAGGCGGGGGGTCACCCCTCCACTTT
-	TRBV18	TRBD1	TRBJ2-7	CASSPRAGRGQTYEQYF	TGTGCCAGCTCACCCAGGGCGGGTCGGGGACAGACCTACGAGCAGTACTTC
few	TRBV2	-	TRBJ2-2	CASIPGQNTGELFF	TGTGCCAGCATTCCCGGACAGAACACCGGGGAGCTGTTTTTT
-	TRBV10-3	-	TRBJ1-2	CAISEEDYGYTF	TGTGCCATCAGTGAGGAGGATTATGGCTACACCTTC
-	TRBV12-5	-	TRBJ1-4	CASGNAGLLNEKLFF	TGTGCTAGTGGGAATGCGGGGCTATTAAATGAAAAACTGTTTTTT
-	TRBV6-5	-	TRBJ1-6	CASSYGAEIYNSPLHF	TGTGCCAGCAGTTACGGGGCGGAAATTTATAATTCACCCCTCCACTTT
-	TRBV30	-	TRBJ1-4	CAWTWPGSNEKLFF	TGTGCCTGGACCTGGCCAGGGTCGAATGAAAAACTGTTTTTT